The sample holds one count of the clone carrying this T cell receptor (beta chain). Its antigen is unidentified. The data were obtained in a study of cytomegalovirus exposure and HLA in healthy donors. For the study at large: The 110 million or so unique TCR beta sequences, from some 170 million T cells, were found by an earlier analysis. Overall study findings and caveats: As a later analysis revealed, the rate of TCR association differed by HLA locus, with DRB1 most and HLA-C fewest.

The PCR was carried out with 60 Vbeta primers and 13 Jbeta primers. Profiling relied on immunoSEQ multiplex PCR, and the TCRdb table lists in-frame clones only, not all of them. This sample has roughly 18,000 clones, with 70% to 80% found just once. This CDR3 region has 15 residues. Germline CDR1 reads LGHNA; CDR2 reads YNFKEQ. Trimming removed 5 bases from V and 0 bases from J, with 14 bases in between. The specimen sequenced was PBMCs. This TCR derives from a man aged 18 to 35 in good health and CMV-seronegative. The chain couples TRBV4-2 to TRBJ2-7, with a weak D call TRBD2 (5 bases). DNA for the CDR3: TGTGCCAGCAGCAAGGAGCGGCGACCCTCCTACGAGCAGTACTTC. Translating it yields CASSKERRPSYEQYF.